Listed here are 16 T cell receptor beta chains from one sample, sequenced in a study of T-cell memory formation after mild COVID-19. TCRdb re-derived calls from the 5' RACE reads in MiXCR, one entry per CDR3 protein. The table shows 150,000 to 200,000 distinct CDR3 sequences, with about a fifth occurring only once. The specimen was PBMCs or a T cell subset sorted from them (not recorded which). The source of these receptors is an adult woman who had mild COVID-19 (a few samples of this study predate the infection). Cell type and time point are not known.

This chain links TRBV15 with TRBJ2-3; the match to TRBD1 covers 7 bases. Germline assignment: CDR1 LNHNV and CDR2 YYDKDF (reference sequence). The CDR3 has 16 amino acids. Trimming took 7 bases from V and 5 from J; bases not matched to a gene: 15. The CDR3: CATNSPFGQVGDTQYF. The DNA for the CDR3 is TGTGCCACCAACTCCCCCTTCGGACAGGTTGGAGATACGCAGTATTTT. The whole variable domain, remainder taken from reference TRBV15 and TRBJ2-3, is DAMVIQNPRYQVTQFGKPVTLSCSQTLNHNVMYWYQQKSSQAPKLLFHYYDKDFNNEADTPDNFQSRRPNTSFCFLDIRSPGLGDTAMYLCATNSPFGQVGDTQYFGPGTRLTVL.

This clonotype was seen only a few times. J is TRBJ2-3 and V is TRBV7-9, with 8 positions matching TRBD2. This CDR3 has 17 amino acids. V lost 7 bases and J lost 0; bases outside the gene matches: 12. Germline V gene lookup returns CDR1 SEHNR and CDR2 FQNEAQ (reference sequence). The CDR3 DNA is TGTGCCAGCAACCCCCCGCTACTAGCGGCCAGCACAGATACGCAGTATTTT. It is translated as CASNPPLLAASTDTQYF.

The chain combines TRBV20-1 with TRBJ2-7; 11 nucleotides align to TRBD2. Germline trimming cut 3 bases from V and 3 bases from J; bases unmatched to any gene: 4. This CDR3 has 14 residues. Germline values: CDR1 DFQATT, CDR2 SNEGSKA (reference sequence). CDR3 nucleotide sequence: TGCAGTGCTAGGGGACTAGCGGATCGCTACGAGCAGTACTTC. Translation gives CSARGLADRYEQYF.

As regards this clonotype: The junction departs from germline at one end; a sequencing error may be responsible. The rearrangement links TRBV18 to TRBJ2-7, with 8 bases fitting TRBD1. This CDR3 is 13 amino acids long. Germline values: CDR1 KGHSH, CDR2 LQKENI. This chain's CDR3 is CASSPPQFQGAVF. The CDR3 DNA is TGTGCCAGCTCACCCCCCCAGTTCCAGGGGGCAGTCTTC.

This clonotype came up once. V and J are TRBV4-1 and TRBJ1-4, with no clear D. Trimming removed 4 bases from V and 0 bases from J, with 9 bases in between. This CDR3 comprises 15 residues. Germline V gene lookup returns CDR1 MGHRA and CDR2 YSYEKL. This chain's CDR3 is CASSPARPTNEKLFF. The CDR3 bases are TGCGCCAGCAGCCCTGCCCGGCCAACTAATGAAAAACTGTTTTTT.

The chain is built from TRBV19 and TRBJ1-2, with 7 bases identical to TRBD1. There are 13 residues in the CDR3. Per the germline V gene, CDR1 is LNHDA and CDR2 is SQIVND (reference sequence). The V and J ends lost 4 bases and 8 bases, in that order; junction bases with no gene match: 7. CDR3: CASSSRGREGYTF. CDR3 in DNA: TGTGCCAGTAGTAGTAGGGGGCGTGAGGGCTACACCTTC.

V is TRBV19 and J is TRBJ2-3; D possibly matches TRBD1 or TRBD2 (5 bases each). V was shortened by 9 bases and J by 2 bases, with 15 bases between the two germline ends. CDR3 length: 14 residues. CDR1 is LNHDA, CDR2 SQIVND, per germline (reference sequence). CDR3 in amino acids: CASLEAGTTDTQYF. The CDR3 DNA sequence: TGTGCCAGCCTTGAGGCAGGGACCACAGATACGCAGTATTTT.

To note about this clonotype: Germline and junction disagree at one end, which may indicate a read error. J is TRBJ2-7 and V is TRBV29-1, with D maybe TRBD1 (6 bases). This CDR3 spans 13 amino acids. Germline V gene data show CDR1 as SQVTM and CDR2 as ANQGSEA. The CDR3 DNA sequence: TGCAGCGTTGAATGGGCAGGGGCCTACGAGCAGAACTTC. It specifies CSVEWAGAYEQNF.

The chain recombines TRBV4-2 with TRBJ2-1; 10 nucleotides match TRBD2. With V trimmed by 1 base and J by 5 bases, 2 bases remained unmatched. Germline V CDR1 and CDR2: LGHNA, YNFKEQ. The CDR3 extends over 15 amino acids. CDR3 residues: CASSQVAGGDNEQFF. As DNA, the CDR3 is TGTGCCAGCAGCCAAGTAGCGGGAGGAGACAATGAGCAGTTCTTC.

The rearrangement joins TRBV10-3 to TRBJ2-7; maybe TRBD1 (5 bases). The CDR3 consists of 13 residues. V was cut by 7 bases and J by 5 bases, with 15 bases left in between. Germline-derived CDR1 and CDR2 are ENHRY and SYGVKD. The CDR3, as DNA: TGTGCCATCAATAGACAGCCTTACGACGAGCAGTACTTC. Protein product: CAINRQPYDEQYF.

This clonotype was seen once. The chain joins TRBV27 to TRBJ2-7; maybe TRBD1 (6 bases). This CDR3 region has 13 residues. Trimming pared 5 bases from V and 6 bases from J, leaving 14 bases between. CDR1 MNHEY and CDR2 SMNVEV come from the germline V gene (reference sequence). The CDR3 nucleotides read TGTGCCAGCAGTCCACTGGGGGCAGGCGAGCAGTACTTC. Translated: CASSPLGAGEQYF.

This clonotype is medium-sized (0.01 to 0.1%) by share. CDR3 protein: CASSYPTGGSTGELFF. CDR3 coding DNA: TGTGCCAGCAGTTACCCGACAGGGGGATCGACCGGGGAGCTGTTTTTT. The chain couples TRBV6-2 or TRBV6-3 to TRBJ2-2; 9 nucleotides match TRBD1. The CDR3 is 16 amino acids. Per the germline V gene, CDR1 is MNHEY and CDR2 is SVGEGT. V lost 2 bases and J lost 5; bases outside the gene matches: 6.

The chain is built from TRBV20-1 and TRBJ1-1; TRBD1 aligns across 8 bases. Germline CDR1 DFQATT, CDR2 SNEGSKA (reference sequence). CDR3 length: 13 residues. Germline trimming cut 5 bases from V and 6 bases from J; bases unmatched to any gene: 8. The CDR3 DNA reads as TGCAGTGCTCGTTACAGGGGGTTGGCTGAAGCTTTCTTT. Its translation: CSARYRGLAEAFF.

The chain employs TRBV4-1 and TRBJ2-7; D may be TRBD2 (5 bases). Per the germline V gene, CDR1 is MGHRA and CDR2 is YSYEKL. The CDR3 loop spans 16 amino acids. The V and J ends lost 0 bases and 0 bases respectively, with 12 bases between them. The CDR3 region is CASSQDPGVPSYEQYF. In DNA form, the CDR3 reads TGCGCCAGCAGCCAAGATCCCGGGGTGCCCTCCTACGAGCAGTACTTC.

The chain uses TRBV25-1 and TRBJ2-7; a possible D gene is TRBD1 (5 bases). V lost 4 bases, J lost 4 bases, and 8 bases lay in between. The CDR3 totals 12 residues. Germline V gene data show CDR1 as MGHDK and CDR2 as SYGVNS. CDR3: CASSGSGYEQYF. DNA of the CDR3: TGTGCCAGCAGTGGCTCAGGGTACGAGCAGTACTTC.

DNA for the CDR3: TGCAGTGCTAGAACTCTAACTAGCGGGAGTATCTACGAGCAGTACTTC. Protein: CSARTLTSGSIYEQYF. This chain links TRBV20-1 with TRBJ2-7; 11 bases fit TRBD2. V shed 2 bases, J shed 3 bases, and the junction held 9 bases outside the gene matches. Germline V gene data show CDR1 as DFQATT and CDR2 as SNEGSKA (reference sequence). The CDR3 runs to 16 residues.